This TCR beta chain was identified during a study of T-cell memory formation after mild COVID-19. Study findings and constraints: CD4+ bias marked clones expanding day 15 to 37, unlike balanced contracting clones. Researchers could not confirm that second-wave clones peaking on day 37 targeted SARS-CoV-2.

TCRdb fed the 5' RACE reads into MiXCR, producing one record per CDR3 protein. This sample has 380,000 or so distinct CDR3 sequences, with around 14% found just once. V was pared by 5 bases and J by 7 bases, with 18 bases between. Germline V CDR1 and CDR2: SQVTM, ANQGSEA. The CDR3 is made up of 14 amino acids. This clonotype occurred many times. Its antigen is not known. Sequencing was carried out using PBMCs or a T cell subset sorted from them (not recorded which). This TCR was sampled from a man younger than 30 who had mild COVID-19 (a few samples of this study predate the infection). Cell type and time point are not known. This sequence joins TRBV29-1 and TRBJ2-1; possibly TRBD2 for D (5 bases). CDR3 residues: CSVWPLTRPNEQFF. The CDR3 DNA reads TGCAGCGTTTGGCCGCTTACTAGACCTAATGAGCAGTTCTTC.